The entry below gives a single TCR beta chain sequence along with its context. The clone's antigen remains unknown. No qualities accompany the bases; no much larger clone lies one base away. This record belongs to a study of CD4 T cell repertoires in COVID-19 listed by TCRdb under 2021. Background on the whole study: To analyze cross-reactivity, the CFSE-low cells were expanded with IL-2 for under 11 days and then labeled again and restimulated with spike proteins from other coronaviruses. In COVID-19-recovered individuals, the study described naturally processed CD4+ T cell responses to SARS-CoV-2 spike and nucleoprotein and used TCR Vbeta sequencing to evaluate clonal composition. Subset-level TCR Vbeta repertoire analysis of SARS-CoV-2-reactive T cells was performed in a few recovered individuals. Results and caveats for the whole study, not just this receptor: Several of the most expanded SARS-CoV-2-reactive clonotypes were shared between two or all three memory subsets, suggesting intraclonal diversification. Between about 7 and 28% of SARS-CoV-2 clonotypes were also found in SARS-CoV and/or HKU1 spike-stimulated secondary cultures, consistent with cross-reactivity.

The intended sense of this specimen's time point label: sample from a COVID-19-recovered individual after infection. The donors were patients who had gone through COVID-19 ranging from mild to severe and had recovered. Memory T cell samples that were not cultured went straight to sequencing right after ex vivo isolation. CD4+ total memory, central memory, effector memory and circulating T follicular helper cells were isolated from peripheral blood mononuclear cells. The library relied on the immunoSEQ multiplex PCR assay. The authors' pipeline ran thus. To quantify how much the repertoires of different subsets overlapped, the Chao-Jaccard similarity index was used along with counts of shared clonotypes. This immuneACCESS table, as held by TCRdb, lists in-frame sequences with V and J called but not all clones. Of the missing ones, under half trace to an unresolved V gene in checked studies; the others have no known cause. For V, J and clone size, that table is used; D and trimming come from the DNA. The sample records some 80,000 clones, 80% to 90% of which are singletons. The biggest ten clones account for around 0.58% of the sample.

The CDR3 has 14 amino acids, counting the end cysteine and phenylalanine. The sequence is cut down to CDR3 DNA, 42 bases in frame from base 1. Relative to germline, V is 3 bases shorter and J is 2 bases shorter, with 10 bases between their ends. Looking up the germline V gene (reference sequence) yields CDR1 LNHDA and CDR2 SQIVND. This clonotype was sampled from a human donor who had COVID-19. Recombination connected TRBV19 to TRBJ2-5; the best D guess is TRBD2, with 6 bases matching. The material was CD4+ T cells from peripheral blood, obtained after recovery from COVID-19. In nucleotide form, the sequence is TGTGCCAGTAGTATGTCGGGACTTCAAGAGACCCAGTACTTC. Translated, this gives CASSMSGLQETQYF.